The rows below give T cell receptor beta chains drawn from one sample of a study of T cells in Graves' hyperthyroidism and ophthalmopathy. TCRdb processed the multiplex PCR reads anew with MiXCR; each CDR3 protein has one entry. The table includes about 270,000 distinct CDR3 sequences, about 20% detected once. The sample comprised blood. The receptors were gathered from a man between 25 and 39 years old with Graves' ophthalmopathy. CDR3s include the opening cysteine and the closing phenylalanine or tryptophan. D genes are given only for firm matches. Size is stated for part of the rows, as once, few or many counts, or as a class when the clone is expanded.

clone size: few
D gene: TRBD1
V gene: TRBV9
J gene: TRBJ2-5
CDR3 protein: CASSPTGAQETQYF
CDR3 DNA: TGTGCCAGCAGTCCTACAGGGGCCCAAGAGACCCAGTACTTC

clone size: few
D gene: TRBD1
V gene: TRBV2
J gene: TRBJ2-1
CDR3 protein: CASSRDSGSYNEQFF
CDR3 DNA: TGTGCCAGCAGTCGGGACAGCGGCTCCTACAATGAGCAGTTCTTC

clone size: NA
D gene: TRBD1
V gene: TRBV20-1
J gene: TRBJ1-4
CDR3 protein: CSAGEDRVQKLFF
CDR3 DNA: TGCAGTGCTGGGGAGGACAGGGTGCAAAAACTGTTTTTT

clone size: many
D gene: NA
V gene: TRBV28
J gene: TRBJ1-4
CDR3 protein: CASSFGSPLGALNEKLFF
CDR3 DNA: TGTGCCAGCAGTTTCGGGTCTCCCCTGGGTGCTCTTAATGAAAAACTGTTTTTT

clone size: many
D gene: NA
V gene: TRBV2
J gene: TRBJ2-7
CDR3 protein: CASSEGMDEQYF
CDR3 DNA: TGTGCCAGCAGTGAGGGTATGGACGAGCAGTACTTC

clone size: NA
D gene: NA
V gene: TRBV20-1
J gene: TRBJ2-3
CDR3 protein: CSARDAINTQYF
CDR3 DNA: TGCAGTGCTAGAGACGCAATTAATACGCAGTATTTT

clone size: NA
D gene: TRBD1
V gene: TRBV27
J gene: TRBJ2-7
CDR3 protein: CATGRQGPYEQYF
CDR3 DNA: TGTGCCACCGGCCGACAGGGACCCTACGAGCAGTACTTC

clone size: many
D gene: TRBD2
V gene: TRBV10-2
J gene: TRBJ2-7
CDR3 protein: CASAIAGGRDEQYF
CDR3 DNA: TGCGCCAGCGCTATAGCGGGAGGTAGGGACGAGCAGTACTTC

clone size: NA
D gene: TRBD2
V gene: TRBV7-9
J gene: TRBJ2-5
CDR3 protein: CASSQGLAGGGVSETQYF
CDR3 DNA: TGTGCCAGCAGCCAAGGACTAGCGGGAGGTGGTGTGTCAGAGACCCAGTACTTC

clone size: NA
D gene: NA
V gene: TRBV15
J gene: TRBJ1-5
CDR3 protein: CATSRREDNQPQHF
CDR3 DNA: TGTGCCACCAGCAGGAGGGAGGACAATCAGCCCCAGCATTTT

clone size: NA
D gene: NA
V gene: TRBV20-1
J gene: TRBJ2-3
CDR3 protein: CSAIPRGTTTDTQYF
CDR3 DNA: TGCAGTGCAATCCCTCGGGGAACTACCACAGATACGCAGTATTTT

clone size: many
D gene: NA
V gene: TRBV18
J gene: TRBJ1-5
CDR3 protein: CASSRRVANQPQHF
CDR3 DNA: TGTGCCAGCTCACGCAGGGTCGCTAATCAGCCCCAGCATTTT

clone size: few
D gene: NA
V gene: TRBV28
J gene: TRBJ2-5
CDR3 protein: CASSFRMETQYF
CDR3 DNA: TGTGCCAGCAGTTTCAGGATGGAGACCCAGTACTTC

clone size: few
D gene: NA
V gene: TRBV5-1
J gene: TRBJ1-4
CDR3 protein: CASSLQSLVTRATNEKLFF
CDR3 DNA: TGCGCCAGCAGCTTACAAAGCCTCGTGACAAGGGCAACTAATGAAAAACTGTTTTTT

clone size: NA
D gene: NA
V gene: TRBV27
J gene: TRBJ2-1
CDR3 protein: CASSRSGTAFPHEQFF
CDR3 DNA: TGTGCCAGCAGTCGTTCTGGGACGGCCTTTCCCCACGAGCAGTTCTTC

clone size: NA
D gene: TRBD2
V gene: TRBV12-5
J gene: TRBJ2-2
CDR3 protein: CASGFLAGANTGELFF
CDR3 DNA: TGTGCTAGTGGTTTCCTAGCGGGGGCGAACACCGGGGAGCTGTTTTTT

clone size: few
D gene: TRBD2
V gene: TRBV6-2/TRBV6-3
J gene: TRBJ2-5
CDR3 protein: CASSPLRGRSTQETQYF
CDR3 DNA: TGTGCCAGCAGCCCTTTACGCGGGAGAAGTACCCAAGAGACCCAGTACTTC

clone size: few
D gene: NA
V gene: TRBV12-3/TRBV12-4
J gene: TRBJ2-1
CDR3 protein: CASSPGHYPSSYNEQFF
CDR3 DNA: TGTGCCAGCAGCCCTGGACATTACCCCAGCTCCTACAATGAGCAGTTCTTC

clone size: many
D gene: TRBD2
V gene: TRBV2
J gene: TRBJ2-3
CDR3 protein: CASSGGLAVSDTQYF
CDR3 DNA: TGTGCCAGCAGTGGGGGACTAGCGGTTTCAGATACGCAGTATTTT

clone size: NA
D gene: NA
V gene: TRBV29-1
J gene: TRBJ2-5
CDR3 protein: CSSDGGKETQYF
CDR3 DNA: TGCAGCTCCGATGGCGGGAAAGAGACCCAGTACTTC

clone size: NA
D gene: NA
V gene: TRBV3-1
J gene: TRBJ2-2
CDR3 protein: CASNGLSWTAPGLNTGELFF
CDR3 DNA: TGTGCCAGCAACGGTCTTTCATGGACTGCTCCGGGACTGAACACCGGGGAGCTGTTTTTT

clone size: NA
D gene: TRBD1
V gene: TRBV6-1
J gene: TRBJ1-3
CDR3 protein: CASTPAVGDRSASGNTIYF
CDR3 DNA: TGTGCCAGCACTCCTGCGGTAGGGGACAGAAGCGCCTCTGGAAACACCATATATTTT

clone size: few
D gene: NA
V gene: TRBV7-9
J gene: TRBJ2-5
CDR3 protein: CASSLEGGYQETQYF
CDR3 DNA: TGTGCCAGCAGCTTAGAGGGAGGTTACCAAGAGACCCAGTACTTC

clone size: few
D gene: TRBD2
V gene: TRBV18
J gene: TRBJ2-1
CDR3 protein: CASSQAGGHNEQFF
CDR3 DNA: TGTGCCAGCTCACAAGCGGGAGGTCACAATGAGCAGTTCTTC

clone size: few
D gene: TRBD2
V gene: TRBV5-1
J gene: TRBJ2-7
CDR3 protein: CASSSLAGAFYEQYF
CDR3 DNA: TGCGCCAGCAGCTCCCTAGCGGGAGCCTTCTACGAGCAGTACTTC

clone size: few
D gene: TRBD1
V gene: TRBV5-1
J gene: TRBJ2-7
CDR3 protein: CASSPQGVNSYEQYF
CDR3 DNA: TGCGCCAGCAGCCCACAGGGGGTAAACTCCTACGAGCAGTACTTC

clone size: many
D gene: TRBD2
V gene: TRBV20-1
J gene: TRBJ2-7
CDR3 protein: CSARRTSGSYEQYF
CDR3 DNA: TGCAGTGCGCGTAGGACTAGCGGGAGTTACGAGCAGTACTTC

clone size: few
D gene: NA
V gene: TRBV27
J gene: TRBJ2-3
CDR3 protein: CASSFRDLGTDTQYF
CDR3 DNA: TGTGCCAGCAGTTTCCGGGACCTGGGCACAGATACGCAGTATTTT

clone size: NA
D gene: TRBD2
V gene: TRBV7-2
J gene: TRBJ2-7
CDR3 protein: CASSLDSGRAQYEQYF
CDR3 DNA: TGTGCCAGCAGCTTAGATAGCGGGAGGGCCCAGTACGAGCAGTACTTC

clone size: many
D gene: TRBD2
V gene: TRBV5-1
J gene: TRBJ2-1
CDR3 protein: CASSTSGTSSYNEQFF
CDR3 DNA: TGCGCCAGCAGTACTAGCGGGACGAGCTCCTACAATGAGCAGTTCTTC

clone size: few
D gene: NA
V gene: TRBV3-1
J gene: TRBJ1-1
CDR3 protein: CASSHGWEAFF
CDR3 DNA: TGTGCCAGCAGCCACGGATGGGAAGCTTTCTTT

clone size: many
D gene: TRBD1
V gene: TRBV28
J gene: TRBJ1-5
CDR3 protein: CASSLPRQGLNQPQHF
CDR3 DNA: TGTGCCAGCAGTTTACCGCGACAGGGACTGAATCAGCCCCAGCATTTT

clone size: many
D gene: TRBD2
V gene: TRBV20-1
J gene: TRBJ2-1
CDR3 protein: CSASPTREGYNEQFF
CDR3 DNA: TGCAGTGCTAGCCCAACGCGGGAGGGCTACAATGAGCAGTTCTTC

clone size: many
D gene: TRBD2
V gene: TRBV11-1
J gene: TRBJ2-1
CDR3 protein: CASSSNPGTSGDNEQFF
CDR3 DNA: TGTGCCAGCAGCTCAAATCCCGGGACTAGCGGAGACAATGAGCAGTTCTTC

clone size: few
D gene: TRBD1
V gene: TRBV6-2/TRBV6-3
J gene: TRBJ2-2
CDR3 protein: CARGDSTGVGTGELFF
CDR3 DNA: TGTGCCAGAGGGGACTCGACAGGGGTTGGGACCGGGGAGCTGTTTTTT

clone size: many
D gene: NA
V gene: TRBV5-1
J gene: TRBJ2-2
CDR3 protein: CASSLVQGTAGELFF
CDR3 DNA: TGCGCCAGCAGCCTCGTACAGGGAACTGCCGGGGAGCTGTTTTTT

clone size: few
D gene: NA
V gene: TRBV20-1
J gene: TRBJ1-2
CDR3 protein: CSAAQPAGLPNYGYTF
CDR3 DNA: TGCAGTGCTGCACAACCTGCTGGACTGCCCAACTATGGCTACACCTTC

clone size: many
D gene: TRBD1
V gene: TRBV7-8
J gene: TRBJ1-1
CDR3 protein: CASSPGGLRDTNTEAFF
CDR3 DNA: TGTGCCAGCAGCCCAGGGGGCCTCCGGGACACTAACACTGAAGCTTTCTTT

clone size: NA
D gene: TRBD1
V gene: TRBV7-3
J gene: TRBJ1-2
CDR3 protein: CASRPGDRGGDYGYTF
CDR3 DNA: TGTGCCAGCAGGCCGGGGGACAGGGGAGGTGACTATGGCTACACCTTC

clone size: many
D gene: TRBD2
V gene: TRBV19
J gene: TRBJ2-7
CDR3 protein: CASSIRLAGGPGHEQYF
CDR3 DNA: TGTGCCAGTAGTATTCGGCTAGCGGGAGGGCCGGGCCACGAGCAGTACTTC

clone size: many
D gene: TRBD1
V gene: TRBV28
J gene: TRBJ2-7
CDR3 protein: CASRGDRETSVQYF
CDR3 DNA: TGTGCCAGCAGGGGGGACAGGGAGACTTCAGTGCAGTACTTC

clone size: NA
D gene: TRBD1
V gene: TRBV7-9
J gene: TRBJ1-2
CDR3 protein: CASSFGTADGYTF
CDR3 DNA: TGTGCCAGCAGCTTTGGGACAGCCGATGGCTACACCTTC

clone size: many
D gene: NA
V gene: TRBV12-3/TRBV12-4
J gene: TRBJ2-3
CDR3 protein: CASSLNRGTDTQYF
CDR3 DNA: TGTGCCAGCAGTTTAAACAGGGGCACAGATACGCAGTATTTT

clone size: many
D gene: TRBD2
V gene: TRBV12-3/TRBV12-4
J gene: TRBJ2-7
CDR3 protein: CASSRTRSEQYF
CDR3 DNA: TGTGCCAGCAGTCGGACTAGGAGCGAGCAGTACTTC

clone size: many
D gene: TRBD2
V gene: TRBV12-3/TRBV12-4
J gene: TRBJ2-1
CDR3 protein: CASSYDPGLAGHEQFF
CDR3 DNA: TGTGCCAGCAGCTACGATCCGGGACTAGCGGGACATGAGCAGTTCTTC

clone size: NA
D gene: TRBD2
V gene: TRBV29-1
J gene: TRBJ2-1
CDR3 protein: CSVVGTSVYNEQFF
CDR3 DNA: TGCAGCGTTGTAGGGACTAGCGTTTACAATGAGCAGTTCTTC

clone size: few
D gene: TRBD2
V gene: TRBV7-3
J gene: TRBJ2-5
CDR3 protein: CASSRFSGSWETQYF
CDR3 DNA: TGTGCCAGCAGCCGCTTCAGCGGGAGCTGGGAGACCCAGTACTTC

clone size: few
D gene: TRBD2
V gene: TRBV15
J gene: TRBJ2-5
CDR3 protein: CATSRPTSGQETQYF
CDR3 DNA: TGTGCCACCAGCAGACCGACTAGCGGCCAAGAGACCCAGTACTTC